These 20 T cell receptor beta chains were sequenced from one sample in a study of Graves' ophthalmopathy and Graves' hyperthyroidism. Amplifying from RNA transcripts, the study obtained TCR beta CDR3 regions. The authors performed first-round RT-PCR with HTBI primers and then a second-round multiplex PCR. MiXCR, applied by TCRdb to the multiplex PCR reads, yields one record per CDR3 protein. The sample lists roughly 700,000 distinct CDR3 sequences; 40% were seen once. The sequenced sample consisted of peripheral blood. The origin of the receptors is an adult man with Graves' ophthalmopathy.

This clonotype was counted many times. The V gene is TRBV6-6, the J gene TRBJ1-1, with TRBD1 matching over 8 bases. Germline V gene lookup returns CDR1 MNHNY and CDR2 SVGAGI (reference sequence). There are 14 residues in the CDR3. V was clipped by 0 bases and J by 4 bases; unmatched bases: 1. The CDR3 here is CASSYSGQGTEAFF. The CDR3 DNA is TGTGCCAGCAGTTACTCAGGACAGGGCACTGAAGCTTTCTTT.

This clonotype was counted many times. The rearrangement links TRBV29-1 to TRBJ2-5, with 8 bases lining up with TRBD2. Per the germline V gene, CDR1 is SQVTM and CDR2 is ANQGSEA. The V segment lost 6 bases and the J segment 4 bases; nucleotides outside the gene matches: 7. The CDR3 is 13 residues long. The CDR3 region is CSVGGGGPETQYF. The CDR3 DNA reads as TGCAGCGTCGGTGGCGGGGGGCCAGAGACCCAGTACTTC.

This clonotype was seen ten or more times. This sequence joins TRBV7-8 and TRBJ2-2, with D uncertain. Germline values: CDR1 SGHVS, CDR2 FQNEAQ. Trimming cost V 5 bases and J 3 bases, with 10 bases left between them. There are 14 residues in the CDR3. The CDR3 nucleotides read TGTGCCAGCAGCCTCCTTGGGGACACCGGGGAGCTGTTTTTT. Protein product: CASSLLGDTGELFF.

This clonotype was recorded at least ten times. The J gene is TRBJ2-7, the V gene TRBV11-2; D uncertain. CDR1 and CDR2 from the germline V gene are SGHAT and FQNNGV. V was shortened by 5 bases and J by 7 bases, with 18 bases between the two germline ends. The CDR3 runs 14 residues. CDR3 nucleotides: TGTGCCAGCAGCGATCTTACGTATGGCGGAGAGCAGTACTTC. As protein: CASSDLTYGGEQYF.

This clonotype showed up just a few times. This chain uses TRBV7-2 with TRBJ2-5; TRBD1 matches 11 bases. CDR1 SGHTA and CDR2 FQGNSA come from the germline V gene. Trimming at V came to 4 bases and at J to 4 bases, leaving 2 bases not matched to a gene. This CDR3 contains 14 residues. The CDR3 reads CASSWDRGSETQYF. For the CDR3, the DNA is TGTGCCAGCAGCTGGGACAGGGGGTCAGAGACCCAGTACTTC.

This clonotype was counted only a few times. The genes are TRBV7-3 and TRBJ1-4; no reliable D call. Trimming stripped 3 bases from V and 5 bases from J, with 13 bases between. The CDR3 consists of 15 residues. CDR1 SGHTA and CDR2 FQGTGA come from the germline V gene. The CDR3 sequence is CASSLTGGPNEKLFF. The CDR3 region has the DNA TGTGCCAGCAGCTTGACCGGAGGGCCCAATGAAAAACTGTTTTTT.

This clonotype was seen ten or more times. This sequence joins TRBV29-1 and TRBJ2-7; tentatively, D is TRBD1 (6 bases). Germline assignment: CDR1 SQVTM and CDR2 ANQGSEA. The length of the CDR3 is 11 residues. V was trimmed by 7 bases and J by 3 bases, leaving 10 bases between them. CDR3 coding DNA: TGCAGCGCCCGGGACATCTACGAGCAGTACTTC. The encoded protein is CSARDIYEQYF.

This clonotype came up once. The chain combines TRBV25-1 with TRBJ1-1; a weak D match, TRBD1 (5 bases). Germline lookup yields CDR1 MGHDK and CDR2 SYGVNS. The CDR3 extends over 12 amino acids. CDR3 region: CAHRDANTEAFF. Written as DNA, the CDR3 is TGTGCGCACCGGGACGCGAACACTGAAGCTTTCTTT. Complete variable domain (other parts from reference TRBV25-1 and TRBJ1-1): EADIYQTPRYLVIGTGKKITLECSQTMGHDKMYWYQQDPGMELHLIHYSYGVNSTEKGDLSSESTVSRIRTEHFPLTLESARPSHTSQYLCAHRDANTEAFFGQGTRLTVV.

This clonotype was detected only a few times. The chain has TRBV15 and TRBJ2-7, with D perhaps matching TRBD1 or TRBD2 (5 bases each). The germline V gene encodes CDR1 LNHNV and CDR2 YYDKDF (reference sequence). Trimming took 0 bases from V and 4 from J, leaving 13 bases between them. The CDR3 has 15 residues. Here the CDR3 reads CATSRDPGTSYEQYF. DNA of the CDR3: TGTGCCACCAGCAGAGATCCGGGGACGAGTTACGAGCAGTACTTC. Together with reference TRBV15 and TRBJ2-7, the CDR3 gives the full variable domain: DAMVIQNPRYQVTQFGKPVTLSCSQTLNHNVMYWYQQKSSQAPKLLFHYYDKDFNNEADTPDNFQSRRPNTSFCFLDIRSPGLGDTAMYLCATSRDPGTSYEQYFGPGTRLTVT.

This chain links TRBV4-2 with TRBJ1-1; weak D call: TRBD1 (5 bases). V was pared by 1 base and J by 7 bases, with 16 bases between. The CDR3 is 15 amino acids. In germline, CDR1 is LGHNA, CDR2 YNFKEQ. The CDR3 DNA reads TGTGCCAGCAGCCAAGTTTCCGGGACGGCGAATGAAGCTTTCTTT. Amino acid sequence: CASSQVSGTANEAFF.

V is TRBV10-3 and J is TRBJ2-5; D uncertain. The length of the CDR3 is 13 residues. The germline V gene encodes CDR1 ENHRY and CDR2 SYGVKD. Trimming left V 8 bases short and J 5 bases short, with 15 bases between. The CDR3 nucleotides are TGTGCCATCGGGGTCCTAGGAGAGGAGACCCAGTACTTC. Translating gives CAIGVLGEETQYF.

The chain uses TRBV7-9 and TRBJ1-4; TRBD1 matches at 7 bases. The CDR3 runs to 16 residues. The V and J ends lost 5 bases and 7 bases, in that order; junction bases with no gene match: 13. CDR1 and CDR2 (germline): SEHNR, FQNEAQ (reference sequence). The CDR3 region has the DNA TGTGCCAGCAGCACTCATGGACAGGTATGGCCTGAAAAACTGTTTTTT. Translation: CASSTHGQVWPEKLFF.

The chain has TRBV2 and TRBJ1-4; 8 positions agree with TRBD1. V was clipped by 2 bases and J by 8 bases; unmatched bases: 10. The CDR3 length is 16 residues. Germline CDR1 and CDR2: SNHLY and FYNNEI. The chain's CDR3 is CASSESGTGFNEKLFF. CDR3 coding DNA: TGTGCCAGCAGTGAATCGGGGACAGGATTTAACGAAAAACTGTTTTTT.

Notes on this clonotype: This may be a read error: a much more frequent sequence differs by one nucleotide. The CDR3 region is CSALPGQANQPQHF. Here the CDR3 DNA reads TGCAGTGCTCTTCCGGGACAGGCAAATCAGCCCCAGCATTTT. The J gene is TRBJ1-5, the V gene TRBV20-1; 8 nucleotides align to TRBD1. V trimming: 5 bases; J trimming: 4 bases; junction bases outside the gene matches: 7. This CDR3 is 14 amino acids long. Per germline, CDR1 DFQATT and CDR2 SNEGSKA (reference sequence).

This clonotype was observed at least ten times. The rearrangement links TRBV12-3 or TRBV12-4 to TRBJ1-5; D not resolved. This CDR3 spans 14 amino acids. With 2 bases removed from V and 2 bases from J, the gap between germline ends came to 7 bases. CDR3 bases: TGTGCCAGCAGTTTAAGTAGCCGCAATCAGCCCCAGCATTTT. Protein product: CASSLSSRNQPQHF.

This clonotype was seen a few times. The chain couples TRBV12-3 or TRBV12-4 to TRBJ1-2; possibly TRBD1 for D (5 bases). The CDR3 spans 12 residues. The CDR3 DNA reads as TGTGCTAGCGGACGGAGTGGGGGAGGCTACACCTTC. This gives the protein CASGRSGGGYTF.

This clonotype was seen more than once but under ten times. The chain joins TRBV4-1 to TRBJ2-7; 7 bases map to TRBD2. This CDR3 is built from 16 residues. The J segment lost 4 bases and the V segment lost 2 bases, leaving 11 bases of the junction unmatched. Germline-derived CDR1 and CDR2 are MGHRA and YSYEKL. CDR3: CASSQSPSGTTYEQYF. The CDR3 DNA follows: TGCGCCAGCAGCCAAAGTCCCAGCGGGACCACTTACGAGCAGTACTTC.

This clonotype appeared a few times. V is TRBV7-2 and J is TRBJ2-7; weak D call: TRBD1 (6 bases). Deletions cut 1 base from V and 0 bases from J, with 7 bases between. Looked up from germline, CDR1 is SGHTA and CDR2 is FQGNSA. The CDR3 extends over 14 amino acids. DNA for the CDR3: TGTGCCAGCAGCTTAGTCAGGGGCTCCTACGAGCAGTACTTC. Residues: CASSLVRGSYEQYF.

The chain combines TRBV4-2 with TRBJ2-5, with 11 bases lining up with TRBD2. Germline V gene data show CDR1 as LGHNA and CDR2 as YNFKEQ. With 3 bases clipped from V and 5 bases from J, the junction kept 11 bases outside the gene matches. The CDR3 sequence is 17 residues long. The CDR3 reads CASSHGVIAGGPETQYF. CDR3 DNA sequence: TGTGCCAGCAGCCACGGCGTAATAGCGGGAGGGCCCGAGACCCAGTACTTC.

The chain uses TRBV2 and TRBJ2-2, with TRBD2 as a possible D gene (6 bases). The CDR3 runs 14 residues. Germline CDR1 and CDR2: SNHLY and FYNNEI. The ends were cut back, 5 bases at V and 7 bases at J, with 14 bases in the middle. CDR3 bases: TGTGCCAGCAGTCCTTGGGACTCCGACGGGGAGCTGTTTTTT. Encoded protein: CASSPWDSDGELFF.